The present T cell receptor (beta chain) was sequenced within a study of Ad26.COV2.S vaccination and SARS-CoV-2 variants. The treatment: over 15 received Ad26.COV2.S at low or high dose, single or two shots; 5 received placebo; per-sample allocation not given. The samples date from day 63 after the first vaccine or placebo injection. The individual, an adult aged 18-55 years, was a donor in Boston. Whole-study results and caveats: Vaccinated and placebo-treated recipients had similar non-spike TCR breadth. Relative to placebo recipients, vaccine recipients exhibited elevated spike-specific TCR breadth. CD8+ and CD4+ T cells specific for spike reportedly responded with substantial breadth after vaccination.

Germline CDR1 is LNHDA and CDR2 is SQIVND (reference sequence). V lost 1 base, J lost 8 bases, and 11 bases lay in between. The CDR3 runs to 14 residues. Method: immunoSEQ multiplex PCR; TCRdb's copy keeps in-frame clones and lacks some. Of around 340,000 clones listed, roughly 90% are singletons. Worth noting for this clone: Its antigen is not identified.

The chain employs TRBV19 and TRBJ1-4; D unresolved. The origin of this receptor is a person aged 18-65 years who received the Ad26.COV2.S COVID-19 vaccine or a placebo. The sample consisted of peripheral blood, taken in a trial of Ad26.COV2.S vaccine versus placebo. CDR3 in amino acids: CASSIATVGEKLFF. For the CDR3, the DNA is TGTGCCAGTAGTATAGCAACGGTTGGGGAAAAACTGTTTTTT.